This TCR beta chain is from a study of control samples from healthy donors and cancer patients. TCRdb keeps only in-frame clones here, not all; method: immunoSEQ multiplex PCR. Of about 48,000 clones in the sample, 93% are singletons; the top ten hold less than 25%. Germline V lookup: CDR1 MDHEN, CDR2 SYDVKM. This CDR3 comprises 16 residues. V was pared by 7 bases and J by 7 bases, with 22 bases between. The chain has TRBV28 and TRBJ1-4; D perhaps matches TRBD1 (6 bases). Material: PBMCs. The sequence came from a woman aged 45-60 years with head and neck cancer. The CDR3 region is CASTPGQNPRREKLFF. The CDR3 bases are TGTGCCAGCACCCCTGGACAGAACCCTCGACGTGAAAAACTGTTTTTT.